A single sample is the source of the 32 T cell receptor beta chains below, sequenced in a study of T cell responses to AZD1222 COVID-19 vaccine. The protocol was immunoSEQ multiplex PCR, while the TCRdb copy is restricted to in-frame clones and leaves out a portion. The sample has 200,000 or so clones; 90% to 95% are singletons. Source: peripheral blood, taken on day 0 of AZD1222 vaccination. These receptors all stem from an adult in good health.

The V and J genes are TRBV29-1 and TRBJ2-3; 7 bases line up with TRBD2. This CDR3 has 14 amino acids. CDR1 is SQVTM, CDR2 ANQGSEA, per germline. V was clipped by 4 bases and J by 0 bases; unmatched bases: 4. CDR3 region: CSVVTSVSTDTQYF. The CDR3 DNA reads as TGCAGCGTTGTTACTAGCGTTAGCACAGATACGCAGTATTTT.

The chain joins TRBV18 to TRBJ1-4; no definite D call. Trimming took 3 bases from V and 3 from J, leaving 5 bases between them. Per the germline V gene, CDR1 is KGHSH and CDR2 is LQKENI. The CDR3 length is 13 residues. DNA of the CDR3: TGTGCCAGCTCACCTGGCCCTAATGAAAAACTGTTTTTT. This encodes CASSPGPNEKLFF.

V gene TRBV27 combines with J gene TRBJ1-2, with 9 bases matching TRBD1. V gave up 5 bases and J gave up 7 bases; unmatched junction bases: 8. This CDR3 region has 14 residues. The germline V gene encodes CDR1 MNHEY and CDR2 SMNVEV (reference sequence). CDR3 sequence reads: CASSIRTGAGGYTF. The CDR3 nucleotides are TGTGCCAGCAGTATCCGGACAGGGGCAGGTGGCTACACCTTC.

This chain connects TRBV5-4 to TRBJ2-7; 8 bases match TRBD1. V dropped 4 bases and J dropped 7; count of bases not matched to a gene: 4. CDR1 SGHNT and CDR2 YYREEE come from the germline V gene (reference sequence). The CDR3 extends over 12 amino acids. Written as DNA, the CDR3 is TGTGCCAGCAGCCGTGACAGGGGAGAGCAGTACTTC. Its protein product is CASSRDRGEQYF.

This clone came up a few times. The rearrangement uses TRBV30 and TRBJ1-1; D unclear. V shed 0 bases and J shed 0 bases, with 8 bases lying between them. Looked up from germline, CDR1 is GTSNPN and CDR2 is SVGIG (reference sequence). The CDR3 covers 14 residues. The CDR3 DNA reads TGTGCCTGGAGTGTTAACAGCTTGAACACTGAAGCTTTCTTT. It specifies CAWSVNSLNTEAFF.

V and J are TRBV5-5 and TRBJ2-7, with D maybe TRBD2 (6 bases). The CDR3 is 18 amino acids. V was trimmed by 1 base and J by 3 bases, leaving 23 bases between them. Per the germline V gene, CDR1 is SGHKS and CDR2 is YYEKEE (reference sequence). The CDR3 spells CASSLPGTPPRTYYEQYF. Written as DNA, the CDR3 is TGTGCCAGCAGCTTGCCCGGGACTCCTCCCCGGACCTACTACGAGCAGTACTTC.

The CDR3 DNA follows: TGTGCCACCAGTGATAACCGGGGGACAGGGTCCGGGGAGCAGTACTTC. It specifies CATSDNRGTGSGEQYF. V is TRBV24-1 and J is TRBJ2-7, with 9 bases matching TRBD1. Trimming took 3 bases from V and 7 from J; bases not matched to a gene: 12. Germline V gene sequence: CDR1 KGHDR, CDR2 SFDVKD. The length of the CDR3 is 16 residues.

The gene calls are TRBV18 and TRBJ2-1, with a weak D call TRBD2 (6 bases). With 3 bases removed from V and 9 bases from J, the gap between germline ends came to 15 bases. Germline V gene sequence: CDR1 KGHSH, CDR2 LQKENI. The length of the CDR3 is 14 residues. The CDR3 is CASSPEGGRGEQFF. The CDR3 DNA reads TGTGCCAGCTCACCGGAGGGTGGGCGGGGTGAGCAGTTCTTC.

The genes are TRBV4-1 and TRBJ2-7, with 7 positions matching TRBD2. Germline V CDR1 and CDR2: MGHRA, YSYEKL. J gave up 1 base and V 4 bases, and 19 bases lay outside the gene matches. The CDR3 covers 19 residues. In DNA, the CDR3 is TGCGCCAGCAGCCCCGGTCGAGTCCTAGCGGTTCTGGTATCCTACGAGCAGTACTTC. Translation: CASSPGRVLAVLVSYEQYF.

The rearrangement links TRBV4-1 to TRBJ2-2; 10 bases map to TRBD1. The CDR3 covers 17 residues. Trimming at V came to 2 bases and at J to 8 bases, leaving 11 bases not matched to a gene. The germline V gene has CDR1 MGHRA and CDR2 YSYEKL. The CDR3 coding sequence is TGCGCCAGCAGCCAATCCGGACAGGGGGGGGTTTATGGGGAGCTGTTTTTT. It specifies CASSQSGQGGVYGELFF.

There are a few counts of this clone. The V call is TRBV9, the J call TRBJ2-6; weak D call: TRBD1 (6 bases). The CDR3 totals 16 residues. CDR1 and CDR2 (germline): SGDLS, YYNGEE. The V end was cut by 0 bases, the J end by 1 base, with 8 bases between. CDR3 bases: TGTGCCAGCAGCGTAGACAGGGATTCTGGGGCCAACGTCCTGACTTTC. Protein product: CASSVDRDSGANVLTF.

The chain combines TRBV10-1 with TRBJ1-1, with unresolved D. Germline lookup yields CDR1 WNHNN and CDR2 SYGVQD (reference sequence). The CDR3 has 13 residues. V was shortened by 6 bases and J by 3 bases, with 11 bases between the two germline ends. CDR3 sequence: CASSYTRDTEAFF. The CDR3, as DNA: TGCGCCAGCAGCTATACACGGGACACTGAAGCTTTCTTT.

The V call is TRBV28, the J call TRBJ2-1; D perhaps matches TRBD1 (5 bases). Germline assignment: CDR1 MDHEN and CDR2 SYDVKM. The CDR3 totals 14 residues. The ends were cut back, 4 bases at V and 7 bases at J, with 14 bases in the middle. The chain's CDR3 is CASSSLPGFNEQFF. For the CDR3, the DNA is TGTGCCAGCAGTTCCCTGCCAGGGTTTAATGAGCAGTTCTTC.

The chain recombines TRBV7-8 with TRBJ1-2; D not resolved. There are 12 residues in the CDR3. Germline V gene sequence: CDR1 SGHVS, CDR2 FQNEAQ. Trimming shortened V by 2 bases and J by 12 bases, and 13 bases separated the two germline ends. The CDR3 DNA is TGTGCCAGCAGCTTATACCTTAGAGCGCACACCTTC. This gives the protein CASSLYLRAHTF.

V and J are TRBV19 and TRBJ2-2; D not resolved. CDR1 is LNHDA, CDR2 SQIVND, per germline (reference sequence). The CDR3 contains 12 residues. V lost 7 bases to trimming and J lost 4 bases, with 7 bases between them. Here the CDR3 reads CASTALTGELFF. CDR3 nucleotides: TGTGCCAGTACCGCCCTCACCGGGGAGCTGTTTTTT.

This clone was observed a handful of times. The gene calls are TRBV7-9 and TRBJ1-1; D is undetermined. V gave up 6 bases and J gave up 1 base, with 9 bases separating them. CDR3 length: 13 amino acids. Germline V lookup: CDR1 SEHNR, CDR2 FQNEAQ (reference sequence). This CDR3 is CASSPTQNTEAFF. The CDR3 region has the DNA TGTGCCAGCAGTCCTACACAGAACACTGAAGCTTTCTTT.

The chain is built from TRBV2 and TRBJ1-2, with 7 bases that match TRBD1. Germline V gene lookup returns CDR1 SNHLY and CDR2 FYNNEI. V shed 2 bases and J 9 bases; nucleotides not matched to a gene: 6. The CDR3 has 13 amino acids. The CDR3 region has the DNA TGTGCCAGCAGTGAATCTAGGGGGCCGAGCTACACCTTC. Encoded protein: CASSESRGPSYTF.

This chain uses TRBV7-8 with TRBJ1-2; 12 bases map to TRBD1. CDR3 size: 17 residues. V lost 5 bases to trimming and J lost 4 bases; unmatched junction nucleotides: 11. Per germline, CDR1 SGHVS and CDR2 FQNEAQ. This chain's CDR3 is CASSLGQGATSIYGYTF. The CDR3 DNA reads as TGTGCCAGCAGCCTGGGACAGGGGGCGACCTCTATCTATGGCTACACCTTC.

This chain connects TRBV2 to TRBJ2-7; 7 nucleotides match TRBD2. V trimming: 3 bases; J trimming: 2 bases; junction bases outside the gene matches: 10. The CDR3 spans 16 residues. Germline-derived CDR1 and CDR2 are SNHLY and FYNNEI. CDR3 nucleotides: TGTGCCAGCAGTGATACCACACTGGGGAGGGCCTACGAGCAGTACTTC. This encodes CASSDTTLGRAYEQYF.

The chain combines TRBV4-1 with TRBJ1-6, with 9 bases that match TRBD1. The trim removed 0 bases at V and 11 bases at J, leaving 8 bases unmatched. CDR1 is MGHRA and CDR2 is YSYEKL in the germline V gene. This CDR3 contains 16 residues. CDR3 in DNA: TGCGCCAGCAGCCAAGATGTCGGGACAGGGAGGCCACCCCTCCACTTT. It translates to CASSQDVGTGRPPLHF.

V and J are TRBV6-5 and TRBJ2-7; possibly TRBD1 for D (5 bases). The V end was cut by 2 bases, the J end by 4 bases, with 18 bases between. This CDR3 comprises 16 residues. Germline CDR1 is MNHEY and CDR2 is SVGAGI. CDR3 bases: TGTGCCAGCAGTTACCCCAGGCAGGGCGGTTGGTACGAGCAGTACTTC. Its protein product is CASSYPRQGGWYEQYF.

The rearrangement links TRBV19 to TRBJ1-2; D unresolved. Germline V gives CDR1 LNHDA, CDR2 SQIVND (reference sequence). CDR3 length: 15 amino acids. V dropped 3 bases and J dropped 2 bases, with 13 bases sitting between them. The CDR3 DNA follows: TGTGCCAGTAGTATCCGCCAGAACGCAAACTATGGCTACACCTTC. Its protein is CASSIRQNANYGYTF.

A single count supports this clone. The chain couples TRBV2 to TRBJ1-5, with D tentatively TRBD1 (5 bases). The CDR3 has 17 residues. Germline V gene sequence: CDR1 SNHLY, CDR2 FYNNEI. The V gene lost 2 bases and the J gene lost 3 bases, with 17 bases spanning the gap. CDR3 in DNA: TGTGCCAGCAGTGAACGGCGGCAGGGAGTGAACAATCAGCCCCAGCATTTT. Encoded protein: CASSERRQGVNNQPQHF.

The chain's CDR3 is CASSLVQGEQYF. The CDR3 bases are TGTGCCAGCAGCCTAGTCCAGGGCGAGCAGTACTTC. This sequence joins TRBV7-9 and TRBJ2-7; tentatively, D is TRBD1 (5 bases). V lost 5 bases, J lost 6 bases, and 11 bases lay in between. CDR3 length: 12 residues. Germline loops: CDR1 SEHNR, CDR2 FQNEAQ (reference sequence).

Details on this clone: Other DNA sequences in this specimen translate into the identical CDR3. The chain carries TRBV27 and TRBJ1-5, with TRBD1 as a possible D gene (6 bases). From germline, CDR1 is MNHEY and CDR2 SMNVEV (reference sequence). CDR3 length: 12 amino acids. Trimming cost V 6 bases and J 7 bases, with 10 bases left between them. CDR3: CASRKQGQPQHF. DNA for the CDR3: TGTGCCAGCAGGAAACAGGGACAGCCCCAGCATTTT.

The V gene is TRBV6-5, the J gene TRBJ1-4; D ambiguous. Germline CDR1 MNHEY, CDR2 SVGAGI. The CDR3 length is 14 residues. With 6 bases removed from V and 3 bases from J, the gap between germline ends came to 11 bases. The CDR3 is CASRRTASNEKLFF. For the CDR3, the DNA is TGTGCCAGCAGAAGGACGGCCTCTAATGAAAAACTGTTTTTT.

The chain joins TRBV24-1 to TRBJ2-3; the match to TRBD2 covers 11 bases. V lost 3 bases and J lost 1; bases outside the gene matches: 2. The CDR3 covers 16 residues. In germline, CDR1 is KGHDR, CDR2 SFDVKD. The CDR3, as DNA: TGTGCCACCAGTGATCTGGGACTAGCGGGCACAGATACGCAGTATTTT. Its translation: CATSDLGLAGTDTQYF.

CDR3 in amino acids: CASSQPTGTGVRFF. The CDR3, as DNA: TGCGCCAGCAGCCAGCCGACCGGGACAGGGGTTCGGTTCTTC. The chain joins TRBV4-1 to TRBJ2-1, with 10 bases matching TRBD1. The CDR3 runs 14 residues. CDR1 MGHRA and CDR2 YSYEKL come from the germline V gene. V dropped 3 bases and J dropped 15; count of bases not matched to a gene: 11.

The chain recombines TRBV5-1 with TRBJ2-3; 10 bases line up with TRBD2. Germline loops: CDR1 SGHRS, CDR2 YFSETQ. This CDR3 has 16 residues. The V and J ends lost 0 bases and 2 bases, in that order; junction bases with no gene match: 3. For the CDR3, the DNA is TGCGCCAGCAGCTTGGGGGGACTAGCGAACACAGATACGCAGTATTTT. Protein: CASSLGGLANTDTQYF.

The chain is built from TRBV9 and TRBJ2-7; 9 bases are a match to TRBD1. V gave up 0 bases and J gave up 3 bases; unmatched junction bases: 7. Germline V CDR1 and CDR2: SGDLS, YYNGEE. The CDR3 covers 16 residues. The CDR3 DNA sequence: TGTGCCAGCAGCGTAGGATCGGGACAGGGTGGCTACGAGCAGTACTTC. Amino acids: CASSVGSGQGGYEQYF.

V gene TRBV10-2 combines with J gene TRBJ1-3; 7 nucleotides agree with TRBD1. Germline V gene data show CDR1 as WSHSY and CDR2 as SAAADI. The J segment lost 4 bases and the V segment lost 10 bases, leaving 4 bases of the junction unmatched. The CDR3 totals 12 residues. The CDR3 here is CATLDRGNTIYF. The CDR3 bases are TGCGCCACCTTGGACAGGGGAAACACCATATATTTT.

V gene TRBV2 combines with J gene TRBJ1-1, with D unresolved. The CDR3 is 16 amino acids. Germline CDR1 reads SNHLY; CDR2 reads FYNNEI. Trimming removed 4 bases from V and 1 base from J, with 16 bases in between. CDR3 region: CASSGGSLGRNTEAFF. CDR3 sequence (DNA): TGTGCCAGCAGTGGGGGATCGTTAGGGCGGAACACTGAAGCTTTCTTT.